The rows below give T cell receptor beta chains drawn from one sample of a study of cytomegalovirus exposure and HLA in healthy donors. Using immunoSEQ multiplex PCR, the repertoire was profiled, and TCRdb retains in-frame clones only, with some absent. The profile shows about 110,000 clones, approximately 79% of them singletons. The specimen was PBMCs. The receptors stem from a man aged 25 to 40 in good health and CMV-seropositive. Each CDR3 is given with its conserved first and last residue. A D gene is named only where the DNA matches it firmly. Only some rows state a clone size, as once, few, many or a class for expanded clones.

v_gene: TRBV29-1; d_gene: .; len: 14; abundance: once; j_gene: TRBJ2-6; CDR3aa: CSVQGWERANVLTF; CDR3nt: TGCAGCGTGCAGGGTTGGGAAAGGGCCAACGTCCTGACTTTC
v_gene: TRBV5-1; d_gene: .; len: 12; abundance: .; j_gene: TRBJ2-1; CDR3aa: CASSLGPVEQFF; CDR3nt: TGCGCCAGCAGCTTGGGGCCAGTTGAGCAGTTCTTC
v_gene: TRBV30; d_gene: .; len: 14; abundance: .; j_gene: TRBJ1-6; CDR3aa: CAWCLGGVSSPLHF; CDR3nt: TGTGCCTGGTGTTTAGGGGGGGTCTCCTCACCCCTCCACTTT
v_gene: TRBV7-9; d_gene: TRBD2; len: 15; abundance: .; j_gene: TRBJ2-5; CDR3aa: CASSSGTSGQETQYF; CDR3nt: TGTGCCAGCAGCTCGGGGACTAGCGGACAAGAGACCCAGTACTTC
v_gene: TRBV7-9; d_gene: .; len: 14; abundance: .; j_gene: TRBJ1-2; CDR3aa: CASSLAWGEDGYTF; CDR3nt: TGTGCCAGCAGCTTAGCGTGGGGGGAAGATGGCTACACCTTC
v_gene: TRBV5-1; d_gene: TRBD1; len: 16; abundance: .; j_gene: TRBJ2-3; CDR3aa: CASSWGTGSSTDTQYF; CDR3nt: TGCGCCAGCAGCTGGGGGACAGGGTCTAGCACAGATACGCAGTATTTT
v_gene: TRBV7-3; d_gene: TRBD2; len: 15; abundance: .; j_gene: TRBJ2-5; CDR3aa: CASSPRGGEGETQYF; CDR3nt: TGTGCCAGCAGCCCGCGGGGGGGCGAGGGAGAGACCCAGTACTTC
v_gene: TRBV30; d_gene: .; len: 15; abundance: .; j_gene: TRBJ2-3; CDR3aa: CAWGPFQGGTDTQYF; CDR3nt: TGTGCCTGGGGTCCATTCCAGGGCGGCACAGATACGCAGTATTTT
v_gene: TRBV10-2; d_gene: .; len: 12; abundance: .; j_gene: TRBJ2-2; CDR3aa: CATNLDTGELFF; CDR3nt: TGCGCCACTAATTTGGACACCGGGGAGCTGTTTTTT
v_gene: TRBV7-2; d_gene: TRBD2; len: 16; abundance: .; j_gene: TRBJ2-7; CDR3aa: CASSRGLAGGLYEQYF; CDR3nt: TGTGCCAGCAGCCGGGGACTAGCGGGGGGCTTATACGAGCAGTACTTC
v_gene: TRBV7-8; d_gene: .; len: 15; abundance: .; j_gene: TRBJ2-2; CDR3aa: CASSRQGLNTGELFF; CDR3nt: TGTGCCAGCAGCCGACAGGGACTGAACACCGGGGAGCTGTTTTTT
v_gene: TRBV7-9; d_gene: TRBD1; len: 18; abundance: .; j_gene: TRBJ1-2; CDR3aa: CASSSRPGQGRGIYGYTF; CDR3nt: TGTGCCAGCAGTTCCCGGCCGGGACAGGGTAGGGGAATCTATGGCTACACCTTC
v_gene: TRBV5-6; d_gene: TRBD2; len: 15; abundance: .; j_gene: TRBJ2-3; CDR3aa: CASSLVAGGRDTQYF; CDR3nt: TGTGCCAGCAGCTTGGTAGCGGGGGGCCGGGATACGCAGTATTTT
v_gene: TRBV5-1; d_gene: .; len: 13; abundance: .; j_gene: TRBJ1-2; CDR3aa: CASSLENHGGYTF; CDR3nt: TGCGCCAGCAGCTTGGAGAACCATGGCGGCTACACCTTC